A single T cell receptor (beta chain) is shown here with its context. The antigen remains unidentified. CD45RO-CCR7+CD27+CD95- characterized naive CD8+ T cells. In germline, CDR1 is SGHTA, CDR2 FQGNSA. CDR3 length: 14 residues. This record belongs to a study of CXCR3-negative and CXCR3-positive naive CD8 T cells. Study outcomes and limitations: For the naive subsets, surface CD5 was similar, and TCR strength was inferred from TRB CDR3 properties. Comparably high diversity marked both naive subsets, whereas memory CD8+ cells had much lower diversity. CXCR3-negative naive cells had less hydrophobic TRB CDR3s than did CXCR3-positive naive cells.

The authors made the TRB cDNA libraries by 5' RACE using UMI labels. TCRdb re-called the 5' RACE reads; every CDR3 protein appears as one record, without DNA. The sample data list over 55,000 distinct CDR3 sequences. The sample was naive CXCR3+ CD8+ T cells from blood. Subset reported: CD45RO-CCR7+CD27+CD95- naive CD8+ T cells expressing CXCR3 (TNR3+). The TCR comes from a human donor in good health. Some clones in this sample may be carry-over from other donors' samples. V gene TRBV7-2 combines with J gene TRBJ2-7; TCRdb's D gene call, TRBD1, goes unchecked for lack of DNA. The CDR3: CASSHGTFSYEQYF.